The 27 T cell receptor beta chains listed next were all sequenced from one sample in a study of shared clonotypes between healthy human individuals. Clones were read by immunoSEQ multiplex PCR, and TCRdb kept only the in-frame ones, dropping some. Of more than 1,200,000 clones listed, approximately 98.5% are singletons. The sample consisted of naive CD4+ T cells sorted from blood. The subset was: CD45RA+ positively selected. The receptors come from a man aged 25 to 40 in good health.

As regards this clone: Other DNA sequences in the sample encode the same CDR3. J is TRBJ1-1 and V is TRBV28; tentative D call: TRBD1 (5 bases). CDR3 length: 13 amino acids. The ends were cut back, 4 bases at V and 0 bases at J, with 6 bases in the middle. CDR1 MDHEN and CDR2 SYDVKM come from the germline V gene. The CDR3 is CASSSGLNTEAFF. The CDR3 nucleotides are TGTGCCAGCAGTTCAGGGTTGAACACTGAAGCTTTCTTT.

This chain links TRBV6-4 with TRBJ2-2; D uncertain. The CDR3 is made up of 13 amino acids. Germline V gene data show CDR1 as MRHNA and CDR2 as SNTAGT. Deletions cut 3 bases from V and 4 bases from J, with 6 bases between. This chain's CDR3 is CASSETLTGELFF. In nucleotides, the CDR3 is TGTGCCAGCAGTGAGACGCTCACCGGGGAGCTGTTTTTT.

The chain links TRBV5-4 to TRBJ2-3, with TRBD2 matching over 13 bases. Germline V gives CDR1 SGHNT, CDR2 YYREEE (reference sequence). The V gene end was trimmed by 4 bases and the J gene end by 5 bases; junction bases not matched to a gene: 7. The CDR3 spans 16 residues. CDR3 sequence: CASSRLAGGEVDTQYF. The CDR3 nucleotides read TGTGCCAGCAGCCGACTAGCGGGAGGAGAGGTAGATACGCAGTATTTT.

The V call is TRBV19, the J call TRBJ1-5; TRBD1 agrees at 9 bases. In germline, CDR1 is LNHDA, CDR2 SQIVND (reference sequence). The CDR3 sequence is 15 residues long. J gave up 3 bases and V 6 bases, and 6 bases lay outside the gene matches. The CDR3 sequence: CASSRDREFNQPQHF. The CDR3 coding sequence is TGTGCCAGTAGCCGGGACAGGGAGTTCAATCAGCCCCAGCATTTT.

Details on this clone: The same CDR3 also results from other DNA sequences found in this sample. The chain links TRBV18 to TRBJ1-2; D gene unclear. Germline assignment: CDR1 KGHSH and CDR2 LQKENI. The CDR3 covers 14 residues. The ends were cut back, 3 bases at V and 0 bases at J, with 8 bases in the middle. The CDR3 sequence: CASSPGAANYGYTF. The DNA for the CDR3 is TGTGCCAGCTCACCGGGCGCAGCTAACTATGGCTACACCTTC.

CDR3 region: CASSPLHSSYNEQFF. The DNA of the CDR3 is TGTGCCAGCTCACCACTCCATAGCTCCTACAATGAGCAGTTCTTC. The genes are TRBV18 and TRBJ2-1; D ambiguous. Germline V gene sequence: CDR1 KGHSH, CDR2 LQKENI. The CDR3 length is 15 residues. Trimming cost V 1 base and J 0 bases, with 7 bases left between them. Supplemented by reference TRBV18 and TRBJ2-1, the full variable domain reads NAGVMQNPRHLVRRRGQEARLRCSPMKGHSHVYWYRQLPEEGLKFMVYLQKENIIDESGMPKERFSAEFPKEGPSILRIQQVVRGDSAAYFCASSPLHSSYNEQFFGPGTRLTVL.

The chain carries TRBV28 and TRBJ2-7, with 8 positions matching TRBD1. Unmatched junction bases numbered 13, after V lost 4 bases and J lost 2 bases. Per germline, CDR1 MDHEN and CDR2 SYDVKM. The CDR3 spans 17 residues. The CDR3 loop reads CASSSYSWTGNPYEQYF. CDR3 DNA sequence: TGTGCCAGCAGTTCGTACTCCTGGACAGGGAACCCCTACGAGCAGTACTTC. The full variable domain, in which reference TRBV28 and TRBJ2-7 provide the parts outside the CDR3, is DVKVTQSSRYLVKRTGEKVFLECVQDMDHENMFWYRQDPGLGLRLIYFSYDVKMKEKGDIPEGYSVSREKKERFSLILESASTNQTSMYLCASSSYSWTGNPYEQYFGPGTRLTVT.

The chain employs TRBV7-9 and TRBJ2-7; a weak D match, TRBD2 (6 bases). This CDR3 is 17 amino acids long. V was clipped by 1 base and J by 0 bases, with 16 bases between them. Germline V CDR1 and CDR2: SEHNR, FQNEAQ (reference sequence). DNA of the CDR3: TGTGCCAGCAGCTTAGGATCCTCGCTAGCGCTCTCCTACGAGCAGTACTTC. It yields the protein CASSLGSSLALSYEQYF.

The rearrangement joins TRBV27 to TRBJ2-3; the D gene is possibly TRBD1 (5 bases). Germline CDR1 reads MNHEY; CDR2 reads SMNVEV (reference sequence). The CDR3 has 15 residues. Trimming removed 6 bases from V and 6 bases from J, with 19 bases in between. CDR3 residues: CASSPNRQTRDTQYF. CDR3 coding DNA: TGTGCCAGCAGCCCAAACCGACAGACACGGGATACGCAGTATTTT.

The chain is built from TRBV5-1 and TRBJ1-4, with 9 bases fitting TRBD1. Germline CDR1 SGHRS, CDR2 YFSETQ. The CDR3 is 19 amino acids. Trimming took 3 bases from V and 0 from J; bases not matched to a gene: 12. CDR3 sequence (DNA): TGCGCCAGCAGCTCGACAGGGGGGGAAGTCATTGCAACTAATGAAAAACTGTTTTTT. Residues: CASSSTGGEVIATNEKLFF.

The chain links TRBV19 to TRBJ2-1, with 15 bases that match TRBD2. J was trimmed by 0 bases and V by 5 bases; bases with no gene match: 5. This CDR3 has 18 residues. The germline gives CDR1 LNHDA, CDR2 SQIVND (reference sequence). CDR3 loop: CASSGGLAGGSSYNEQFF. The CDR3 nucleotides read TGTGCCAGTAGTGGGGGACTAGCGGGAGGCTCCTCCTACAATGAGCAGTTCTTC.

This chain uses TRBV10-3 with TRBJ2-4; D is perhaps TRBD2 (5 bases). The CDR3 extends over 12 amino acids. Germline V gene lookup returns CDR1 ENHRY and CDR2 SYGVKD. Trimming took 8 bases from V and 8 from J, leaving 13 bases between them. The DNA for the CDR3 is TGTGCCATCCGGTCCGTCGGGGACATTCAGTACTTC. It is translated as CAIRSVGDIQYF.

The genes are TRBV19 and TRBJ2-3; tentative D call: TRBD2 (7 bases). Germline V gives CDR1 LNHDA, CDR2 SQIVND (reference sequence). The CDR3 sequence is 14 residues long. V was clipped by 7 bases and J by 4 bases, with 15 bases between them. For the CDR3, the DNA is TGTGCCAGTACCATAGGGGGGGCGGCAGATACGCAGTATTTT. This encodes CASTIGGAADTQYF.

The count of this clone is one. At the DNA level, this CDR3 is encoded by other sequences in the same sample as well. V is TRBV6-6 and J is TRBJ1-1; no reliable D call. The CDR3 length is 14 residues. The germline V and J ends were trimmed by 6 bases and 0 bases, with 11 bases remaining between them. CDR1 and CDR2 from the germline V gene are MNHNY and SVGAGI (reference sequence). CDR3 region: CASSVGRLNTEAFF. The CDR3 DNA reads as TGTGCCAGCAGCGTGGGCAGGTTGAACACTGAAGCTTTCTTT.

The chain uses TRBV19 and TRBJ1-1; D remains unclear. CDR1 LNHDA and CDR2 SQIVND come from the germline V gene (reference sequence). The CDR3 loop spans 11 amino acids. The V end lost 3 bases, the J end lost 7 bases, and 6 bases lay between the germline ends. DNA of the CDR3: TGTGCCAGTAGTATTTTCGGTGAAGCTTTCTTT. Translation gives CASSIFGEAFF.

J is TRBJ2-2 and V is TRBV28, with 7 nucleotides matching TRBD1. The CDR3 runs 16 residues. The V and J ends lost 6 bases and 7 bases, in that order; junction bases with no gene match: 14. Germline CDR1 reads MDHEN; CDR2 reads SYDVKM. CDR3 residues: CASSPPGTATFGELFF. The CDR3 DNA follows: TGTGCCAGCAGCCCACCTGGGACAGCAACCTTCGGGGAGCTGTTTTTT.

V is TRBV6-5 and J is TRBJ2-7; 9 nucleotides line up with TRBD2. Losses at the gene ends were 6 bases for V and 2 bases for J; bases not matched to a gene: 5. Germline V lookup: CDR1 MNHEY, CDR2 SVGAGI. The CDR3 is 14 amino acids. CDR3: CASRLLAGTYEQYF. The DNA for the CDR3 is TGTGCCAGCAGACTACTAGCGGGTACCTACGAGCAGTACTTC.

Here the CDR3 reads CASSRGAGGQPQHF. The CDR3 coding sequence is TGTGCCAGCAGCCGAGGGGCGGGAGGTCAGCCCCAGCATTTT. V is TRBV4-2 and J is TRBJ1-5; D perhaps matches TRBD1 (5 bases). The germline CDR1 and CDR2 sequences are LGHNA and YNFKEQ. CDR3 length equals 14 residues. V was trimmed by 4 bases and J by 6 bases, leaving 13 bases between them.

The J gene is TRBJ2-3, the V gene TRBV14; 7 bases line up with TRBD1. The CDR3 spans 15 residues. Germline V gives CDR1 SGHDN, CDR2 FVKESK. V dropped 4 bases and J dropped 0; count of bases not matched to a gene: 4. CDR3 residues: CASSLPRGSTDTQYF. The CDR3 nucleotides are TGTGCCAGCAGCCTCCCCAGGGGGAGCACAGATACGCAGTATTTT. The variable domain in full, completed from reference TRBV14 and TRBJ2-3, reads EAGVTQFPSHSVIEKGQTVTLRCDPISGHDNLYWYRRVMGKEIKFLLHFVKESKQDESGMPNNRFLAERTGGTYSTLKVQPAELEDSGVYFCASSLPRGSTDTQYFGPGTRLTVL.

The V and J genes are TRBV28 and TRBJ1-3; a weak D match, TRBD1 (5 bases). There are 17 residues in the CDR3. With 5 bases removed from V and 0 bases from J, the gap between germline ends came to 17 bases. Germline lookup yields CDR1 MDHEN and CDR2 SYDVKM. In DNA, the CDR3 is TGTGCCAGCAGTACACCAGGGAGACCAGCCTCTGGAAACACCATATATTTT. It encodes CASSTPGRPASGNTIYF.

This clone has just one count. The chain combines TRBV7-9 with TRBJ1-5, with 7 bases lining up with TRBD1. The CDR3 consists of 15 residues. Germline V lookup: CDR1 SEHNR, CDR2 FQNEAQ (reference sequence). Losses at the gene ends were 5 bases for V and 3 bases for J; bases not matched to a gene: 7. The CDR3 DNA reads as TGTGCCAGCAGCACGACACAGGGGAACAATCAGCCCCAGCATTTT. It is translated as CASSTTQGNNQPQHF.

This clone was counted once. The CDR3 bases are TGTGCCAGCAGTTTACATGACCCATTAGCTTCGTCCAAGGATGAGCAGTTCTTC. Translation gives CASSLHDPLASSKDEQFF. The chain combines TRBV27 with TRBJ2-1; D is uncertain. Germline V gene lookup returns CDR1 MNHEY and CDR2 SMNVEV (reference sequence). The CDR3 consists of 18 residues. The V and J ends lost 2 bases and 8 bases respectively, with 25 bases between them.

The chain combines TRBV5-1 with TRBJ2-7; 8 nucleotides agree with TRBD1. Germline V gene data show CDR1 as SGHRS and CDR2 as YFSETQ. Losses at the gene ends were 4 bases for V and 0 bases for J; bases not matched to a gene: 6. This CDR3 is 15 amino acids long. CDR3 sequence reads: CASSTRTGSSYEQYF. CDR3 coding DNA: TGCGCCAGCAGCACCCGGACAGGGAGCTCCTACGAGCAGTACTTC.

The rearrangement links TRBV29-1 to TRBJ2-5; D might be TRBD2 (5 bases). Germline V gives CDR1 SQVTM, CDR2 ANQGSEA. The V end lost 7 bases, the J end lost 6 bases, and 12 bases lay between the germline ends. The CDR3 contains 11 residues. The CDR3 region is CSASLGKTQYF. CDR3 DNA: TGCAGCGCTTCCCTCGGGAAGACCCAGTACTTC.

For the CDR3, the DNA is TGCGCCAGCAGCGAGTCAACAGCTGGGAACACTGAAGCTTTCTTT. This translates into CASSESTAGNTEAFF. J is TRBJ1-1 and V is TRBV5-1, with D hard to call. V was pared by 4 bases and J by 1 base, with 14 bases between. The CDR3 loop spans 15 amino acids. Germline loops: CDR1 SGHRS, CDR2 YFSETQ. The whole variable domain, remainder taken from reference TRBV5-1 and TRBJ1-1, is KAGVTQTPRYLIKTRGQQVTLSCSPISGHRSVSWYQQTPGQGLQFLFEYFSETQRNKGNFPGRFSGRQFSNSRSEMNVSTLELGDSALYLCASSESTAGNTEAFFGQGTRLTVV.

As for this clone: Additional DNA sequences in this sample encode the identical CDR3. The chain links TRBV5-6 to TRBJ2-7; the match to TRBD2 covers 11 bases. The J segment lost 0 bases and the V segment lost 4 bases, leaving 0 bases of the junction unmatched. CDR1 is SGHDT and CDR2 is YYEEEE in the germline V gene. The CDR3 has 14 amino acids. The CDR3, as DNA: TGTGCCAGCAGCCTAGCGGGAGGCTCCTACGAGCAGTACTTC. Translated: CASSLAGGSYEQYF. Complete variable domain (other parts from reference TRBV5-6 and TRBJ2-7): DAGVTQSPTHLIKTRGQQVTLRCSPKSGHDTVSWYQQALGQGPQFIFQYYEEEERQRGNFPDRFSGHQFPNYSSELNVNALLLGDSALYLCASSLAGGSYEQYFGPGTRLTVT.

With regard to this clone: The sample holds other DNA sequences that translate to the same CDR3. The rearrangement joins TRBV2 to TRBJ1-5; 8 positions match TRBD1. Germline V lookup: CDR1 SNHLY, CDR2 FYNNEI. The CDR3 consists of 14 residues. The junction had 7 bases not matched to a gene; V was cut back by 6 bases and J by 6 bases. In DNA form, the CDR3 reads TGTGCCAGCAGCCAGGACAGGGTAGGTCAGCCCCAGCATTTT. As protein: CASSQDRVGQPQHF.